This TCR beta chain stems from a study of T-cell reconstitution after alpha-beta-depleted transplantation in children. Overall study findings and caveats: By one year post-transplant, T-cell counts and diversity largely arose from T cells that were newly produced. By about two months after transplant, alpha-beta T cells reportedly arose from several hundred graft clones that had expanded. Where some patients showed high TCRbeta diversity at day 60, it came from recipient T cells and thymic progenitors that had survived.

On this clonotype itself: Antigen: not known.

Construction of the TCRbeta library involved unique molecular identifiers. TCRdb recomputed calls from the PCR reads with MiXCR, one row per CDR3 protein. The profile shows about 440,000 distinct CDR3 sequences, over 40% of them singletons. The CDR3 sequence is 14 residues long. Germline V gene lookup returns CDR1 DFQATT and CDR2 SNEGSKA (reference sequence). The chain uses TRBV20-1 and TRBJ2-2, with D perhaps assigned TRBD1 or TRBD2 (5 bases each). This material consisted of PBMCs, taken before TCRalphabeta/CD19-depleted stem cell transplant. The origin of this receptor is a girl aged 2 to 10 with aplastic anemia, due to receive a stem cell transplant. CDR3 DNA: TGCAGCCCGCGTGTCCCAGGGAGAGCCGGGGAGCTGTTTTTT. This sequence encodes CSPRVPGRAGELFF.